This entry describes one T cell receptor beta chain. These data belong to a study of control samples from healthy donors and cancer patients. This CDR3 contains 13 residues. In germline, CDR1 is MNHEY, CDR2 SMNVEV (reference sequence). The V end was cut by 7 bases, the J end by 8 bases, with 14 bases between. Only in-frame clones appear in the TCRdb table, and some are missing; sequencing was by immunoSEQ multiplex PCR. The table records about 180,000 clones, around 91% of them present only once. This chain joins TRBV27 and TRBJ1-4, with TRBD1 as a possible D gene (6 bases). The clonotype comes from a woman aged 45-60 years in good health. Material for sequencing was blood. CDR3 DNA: TGTGCCAGCATGGACAGTCGCGTCGAAAAACTGTTTTTT. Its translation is CASMDSRVEKLFF.